The 30 T cell receptor beta chains below come from one sample, sequenced in a study of shared clonotypes between healthy human individuals. Terminally differentiated effector memory CD45RA+ cells were left out of the naive CD8 fraction, which was CD45RO-negative and positively selected for CCR7. The protocol was immunoSEQ multiplex PCR, while the TCRdb copy is restricted to in-frame clones and leaves out a portion. The sample yields around 2.1 million clones, about 93% seen once. Sequenced material: naive CD8+ T cells from PBMCs. The receptors were gathered from a man between 18 and 29 years old in good health. Some clones in this sample may be carry-over from other donors' samples.

This chain uses TRBV19 with TRBJ2-4; a possible D gene is TRBD1 (5 bases). CDR3 length equals 15 residues. The germline gives CDR1 LNHDA, CDR2 SQIVND (reference sequence). The V and J ends lost 5 bases and 11 bases respectively, with 22 bases between them. CDR3 sequence: CASSVPVRTTYLQYF. DNA for the CDR3: TGTGCCAGTAGTGTCCCGGTTCGGACAACTTACCTTCAGTACTTC.

This rearrangement joins TRBV7-2 to TRBJ2-7; a possible D gene is TRBD2 (6 bases). The V and J ends lost 1 base and 0 bases respectively, with 13 bases between them. From germline, CDR1 is SGHTA and CDR2 FQGNSA. This CDR3 comprises 16 residues. As DNA, the CDR3 is TGTGCCAGCAGCTTAGTAGGGCCTAGCGTCTCCTACGAGCAGTACTTC. Its translation is CASSLVGPSVSYEQYF.

V and J are TRBV4-1 and TRBJ2-7, with a tentative D call TRBD2 (6 bases). CDR3 length: 15 amino acids. Trimming left V 0 bases short and J 2 bases short, with 11 bases between. Germline V gene data show CDR1 as MGHRA and CDR2 as YSYEKL. As DNA, the CDR3 is TGCGCCAGCAGCCAAGATCCGGGGGTTACCTACGAGCAGTACTTC. Its translation is CASSQDPGVTYEQYF.

In nucleotides, the CDR3 is TGTGCCAGCTGGGGGACTAACTCCTACGAGCAGTACTTC. This sequence encodes CASWGTNSYEQYF. The V and J genes are TRBV27 and TRBJ2-7; 7 positions match TRBD2. The germline V gene has CDR1 MNHEY and CDR2 SMNVEV (reference sequence). There are 13 residues in the CDR3. V gave up 8 bases and J gave up 0 bases; unmatched junction bases: 4.

The gene calls are TRBV7-9 and TRBJ2-1, with D unresolved. Germline-derived CDR1 and CDR2 are SEHNR and FQNEAQ (reference sequence). V was pared by 5 bases and J by 7 bases, with 9 bases between. The CDR3 totals 12 residues. The CDR3 protein is CASSLLQNEQFF. In DNA, the CDR3 is TGTGCCAGCAGCCTATTACAAAATGAGCAGTTCTTC.

V and J are TRBV7-8 and TRBJ2-2; maybe TRBD1 (5 bases). V was cut by 5 bases and J by 0 bases, with 13 bases left in between. Germline V lookup: CDR1 SGHVS, CDR2 FQNEAQ. The CDR3 consists of 16 residues. CDR3 amino acids: CASSKTQGSNTGELFF. CDR3 coding DNA: TGTGCCAGCAGCAAAACGCAGGGTTCGAACACCGGGGAGCTGTTTTTT.

A note on this clone: This same CDR3 is encoded by further DNA sequences in the sample. J is TRBJ2-7 and V is TRBV7-3; 10 bases fit TRBD2. The V gene's germline CDR1 is SGHTA and CDR2 FQGTGA. The CDR3 is made up of 13 amino acids. V lost 2 bases to trimming and J lost 7 bases; unmatched junction nucleotides: 2. CDR3 DNA sequence: TGTGCCAGCAGCTTACTAGCGGGAGAAGAGCAGTACTTC. Translation gives CASSLLAGEEQYF.

The chain has TRBV7-9 and TRBJ2-7; 11 positions match TRBD2. The CDR3 contains 15 residues. CDR1 and CDR2 (germline): SEHNR, FQNEAQ (reference sequence). V dropped 1 base and J dropped 4; count of bases not matched to a gene: 3. CDR3 in DNA: TGTGCCAGCAGCTTAGGAGCTAGCGGGAGGTACGAGCAGTACTTC. Translating it yields CASSLGASGRYEQYF.

The chain joins TRBV4-3 to TRBJ1-1; maybe TRBD1 (6 bases). V lost 5 bases and J 5 bases, leaving 15 bases between the germline ends. The CDR3 loop spans 14 amino acids. The V gene's germline CDR1 is LGHNA and CDR2 YSLEER. The CDR3 sequence is CASSNNREGTEAFF. The DNA of the CDR3 is TGCGCCAGCAGCAACAACAGGGAAGGGACTGAAGCTTTCTTT.

DNA for the CDR3: TGTGCCAGCAGTCGCTTTGAGGGCTATGGCTACACCTTC. Translation: CASSRFEGYGYTF. The V call is TRBV5-4, the J call TRBJ1-2; D remains unclear. V was cut by 5 bases and J by 4 bases, with 12 bases left in between. The germline V gene has CDR1 SGHNT and CDR2 YYREEE (reference sequence). CDR3 size: 13 residues.

The CDR3 sequence: CATSTRTGGTEAFF. The CDR3 nucleotides read TGTGCCACCAGCACCCGGACAGGGGGCACTGAAGCTTTCTTT. The genes are TRBV15 and TRBJ1-1; 10 bases map to TRBD1. The CDR3 spans 14 residues. CDR1 is LNHNV, CDR2 YYDKDF, per germline (reference sequence). The ends lost 4 bases at V and 4 bases at J; junction bases unmatched: 3.

Remarks on this clone: The same CDR3 is also encoded by other DNA sequences in this sample. The chain joins TRBV5-1 to TRBJ2-6; D may be TRBD1 (5 bases). The CDR3 is 15 amino acids. In germline, CDR1 is SGHRS, CDR2 YFSETQ. V dropped 2 bases and J dropped 4 bases, with 10 bases sitting between them. The CDR3 DNA reads TGCGCCAGCAGCTTAACAGGTTCCGGGGCCAACGTCCTGACTTTC. As protein: CASSLTGSGANVLTF.

This rearrangement joins TRBV14 to TRBJ2-7, with 8 bases that match TRBD2. CDR1 and CDR2 from the germline V gene are SGHDN and FVKESK. The CDR3 runs 15 residues. The V gene end was trimmed by 4 bases and the J gene end by 7 bases; junction bases not matched to a gene: 12. The CDR3 spells CASSPGLAEKREQYF. CDR3 DNA sequence: TGTGCCAGCAGCCCTGGACTAGCCGAAAAGAGGGAGCAGTACTTC.

The chain employs TRBV30 and TRBJ2-5; 9 nucleotides match TRBD1. The CDR3 runs to 14 residues. Germline-derived CDR1 and CDR2 are GTSNPN and SVGIG (reference sequence). Germline trimming cut 2 bases from V and 5 bases from J; bases unmatched to any gene: 6. CDR3 sequence (DNA): TGTGCCTGGAGTAACAGGGGGCTATGGGAGACCCAGTACTTC. It codes for CAWSNRGLWETQYF. The full variable domain, its missing parts supplied by reference TRBV30 and TRBJ2-5, is SQTIHQWPATLVQPVGSPLSLECTVEGTSNPNLYWYRQAAGRGLQLLFYSVGIGQISSEVPQNLSASRPQDRQFILSSKKLLLSDSGFYLCAWSNRGLWETQYFGPGTRLLVL.

This clone showed up just a few times. This sequence joins TRBV30 and TRBJ1-3, with unresolved D. The CDR3 is made up of 15 amino acids. Germline V gene sequence: CDR1 GTSNPN, CDR2 SVGIG (reference sequence). Trimming removed 0 bases from V and 0 bases from J, with 9 bases in between. The CDR3, as DNA: TGTGCCTGGAGTGTCGCGGCGTACTCTGGAAACACCATATATTTT. Amino acids: CAWSVAAYSGNTIYF.

The genes are TRBV27 and TRBJ2-3; 11 nucleotides align to TRBD1. From germline, CDR1 is MNHEY and CDR2 SMNVEV (reference sequence). CDR3 size: 15 residues. The V segment lost 4 bases and the J segment 2 bases; nucleotides outside the gene matches: 2. CDR3 sequence (DNA): TGTGCCAGCAGTTGGGACAGGGGGAACACAGATACGCAGTATTTT. It encodes CASSWDRGNTDTQYF.

V is TRBV19 and J is TRBJ1-2, with D maybe TRBD1 (6 bases). The CDR3 has 14 amino acids. Looked up from germline, CDR1 is LNHDA and CDR2 is SQIVND (reference sequence). Trimming stripped 5 bases from V and 8 bases from J, with 18 bases between. The CDR3 nucleotides are TGTGCCAGTAGTTCCGATGGGGGGGGCTCGGGCTACACCTTC. Its translation is CASSSDGGGSGYTF. The variable domain in full, with the rest retrieved from reference TRBV19 and TRBJ1-2, is DGGITQSPKYLFRKEGQNVTLSCEQNLNHDAMYWYRQDPGQGLRLIYYSQIVNDFQKGDIAEGYSVSREKKESFPLTVTSAQKNPTAFYLCASSSDGGGSGYTFGSGTRLTVV.

To note about this clone: The same CDR3 is also encoded by other DNA sequences in this sample. The chain has TRBV28 and TRBJ2-5, with D possibly called TRBD1 or TRBD2 (5 bases each). The germline gives CDR1 MDHEN, CDR2 SYDVKM. The CDR3 sequence is 12 residues long. V lost 3 bases and J lost 5, with 7 bases in between. The CDR3 loop reads CASSLGTETQYF. DNA of the CDR3: TGTGCCAGCAGTTTGGGGACCGAGACCCAGTACTTC.

The chain couples TRBV27 to TRBJ2-7; D may be TRBD1 (6 bases). Germline V gives CDR1 MNHEY, CDR2 SMNVEV (reference sequence). The CDR3 runs to 14 residues. V lost 4 bases to trimming and J lost 0 bases, with 10 bases between them. The CDR3: CASSWDIDSYEQYF. In DNA form, the CDR3 reads TGTGCCAGCAGTTGGGACATCGACTCCTACGAGCAGTACTTC.

V usage is TRBV7-9 and J usage is TRBJ2-1; 8 bases agree with TRBD2. This CDR3 has 16 residues. The V and J ends lost 5 bases and 2 bases, in that order; junction bases with no gene match: 8. CDR1 is SEHNR, CDR2 FQNEAQ, per germline (reference sequence). As DNA, the CDR3 is TGTGCCAGCAGCCCACGTAGCGGGAACCCCTACAATGAGCAGTTCTTC. This encodes CASSPRSGNPYNEQFF.

In regard to this clone: Within the sample, other DNA sequences also encode this same CDR3. V usage is TRBV28 and J usage is TRBJ2-5; 7 nucleotides align to TRBD2. The CDR3 has 14 amino acids. The junction had 5 bases not matched to a gene; V was cut back by 6 bases and J by 1 base. Per germline, CDR1 MDHEN and CDR2 SYDVKM. CDR3 DNA sequence: TGTGCCAGCAGCCTTCTAGCGGCCCAAGAGACCCAGTACTTC. Protein sequence: CASSLLAAQETQYF.

A note on this clone: The same CDR3 can be traced to other DNA sequences in this sample. This chain links TRBV5-1 with TRBJ1-1; D not resolved. V gave up 0 bases and J gave up 1 base, with 7 bases separating them. Germline lookup yields CDR1 SGHRS and CDR2 YFSETQ. This CDR3 has 14 amino acids. The CDR3 protein is CASSLGRTNTEAFF. The CDR3, as DNA: TGCGCCAGCAGCTTGGGAAGGACGAACACTGAAGCTTTCTTT.

This chain joins TRBV11-3 and TRBJ2-1; 9 bases fit TRBD2. CDR3 size: 18 residues. Germline values: CDR1 SGHNT, CDR2 YENEEA. The junction had 18 bases not matched to a gene; V was cut back by 5 bases and J by 7 bases. CDR3 nucleotide sequence: TGTGCCAGCAGCCCTAGAGGGGTCGCGGGAGGGCTGAGGAATGAGCAGTTCTTC. It is translated as CASSPRGVAGGLRNEQFF.

V and J are TRBV5-6 and TRBJ2-1, with no clear D. Germline-derived CDR1 and CDR2 are SGHDT and YYEEEE. V lost 4 bases, J lost 2 bases, and 10 bases lay in between. The CDR3 loop spans 14 amino acids. CDR3 nucleotides: TGTGCCAGCAGCGCGGACCTCGCCTACAATGAGCAGTTCTTC. It specifies CASSADLAYNEQFF. The complete variable domain, with remaining parts taken from reference TRBV5-6 and TRBJ2-1, reads DAGVTQSPTHLIKTRGQQVTLRCSPKSGHDTVSWYQQALGQGPQFIFQYYEEEERQRGNFPDRFSGHQFPNYSSELNVNALLLGDSALYLCASSADLAYNEQFFGPGTRLTVL.

This rearrangement joins TRBV5-1 to TRBJ1-2, with TRBD1 as a possible D gene (6 bases). This CDR3 contains 14 residues. Looked up from germline, CDR1 is SGHRS and CDR2 is YFSETQ. V shed 0 bases and J shed 5 bases, with 11 bases lying between them. The CDR3 DNA follows: TGCGCCAGCAGCTTGGGGTCGAGGGGGTATGGCTACACCTTC. It is translated as CASSLGSRGYGYTF.

The chain carries TRBV15 and TRBJ2-7, with TRBD1 matching over 9 bases. V gave up 9 bases and J gave up 0 bases; unmatched junction bases: 15. The CDR3 runs to 17 residues. CDR1 is LNHNV, CDR2 YYDKDF, per germline (reference sequence). CDR3 loop: CATTAGQGGSSSYEQYF. Written as DNA, the CDR3 is TGTGCCACTACTGCGGGACAGGGCGGGTCAAGCTCCTACGAGCAGTACTTC.

The chain has TRBV27 and TRBJ1-3, with D unresolved. This CDR3 is built from 16 residues. Germline values: CDR1 MNHEY, CDR2 SMNVEV (reference sequence). Trimming took 0 bases from V and 0 from J, leaving 9 bases between them. CDR3 protein: CASSLSGGYSGNTIYF. In DNA form, the CDR3 reads TGTGCCAGCAGTTTATCGGGCGGCTACTCTGGAAACACCATATATTTT.

This chain joins TRBV28 and TRBJ1-2; D possibly corresponds to TRBD1 (5 bases). V shed 3 bases and J shed 6 bases, with 14 bases lying between them. Per germline, CDR1 MDHEN and CDR2 SYDVKM. The CDR3 runs 14 residues. The CDR3 coding sequence is TGTGCCAGCAGTTTGACAGCGCCAGGTGATGGCTACACCTTC. Its translation is CASSLTAPGDGYTF.

The chain joins TRBV9 to TRBJ2-1; TRBD2 matches 10 bases. Losses at the gene ends were 3 bases for V and 5 bases for J; bases not matched to a gene: 8. The CDR3 extends over 16 amino acids. Germline lookup yields CDR1 SGDLS and CDR2 YYNGEE. CDR3 nucleotides: TGTGCCAGCAGCGATCCCGGACTAGCGGCAAACAATGAGCAGTTCTTC. Protein sequence: CASSDPGLAANNEQFF.

The genes are TRBV27 and TRBJ1-4; no reliable D call. From germline, CDR1 is MNHEY and CDR2 SMNVEV (reference sequence). Trimming left V 6 bases short and J 0 bases short, with 14 bases between. The CDR3 sequence is 16 residues long. The chain's CDR3 is CASSPYAPPTNEKLFF. The CDR3 bases are TGTGCCAGCAGCCCTTACGCTCCCCCAACTAATGAAAAACTGTTTTTT.